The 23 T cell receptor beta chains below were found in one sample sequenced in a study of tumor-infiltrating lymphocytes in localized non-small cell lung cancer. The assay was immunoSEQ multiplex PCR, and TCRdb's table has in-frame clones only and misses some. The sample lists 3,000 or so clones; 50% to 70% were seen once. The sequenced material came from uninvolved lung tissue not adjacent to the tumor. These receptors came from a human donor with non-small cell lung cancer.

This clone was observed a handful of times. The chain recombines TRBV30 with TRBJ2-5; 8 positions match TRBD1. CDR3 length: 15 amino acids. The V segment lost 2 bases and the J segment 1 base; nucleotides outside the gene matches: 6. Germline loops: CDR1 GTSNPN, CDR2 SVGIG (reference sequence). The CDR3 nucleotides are TGTGCCTGGAGTTACTTGGGGACAGGCCAAGAGACCCAGTACTTC. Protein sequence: CAWSYLGTGQETQYF.

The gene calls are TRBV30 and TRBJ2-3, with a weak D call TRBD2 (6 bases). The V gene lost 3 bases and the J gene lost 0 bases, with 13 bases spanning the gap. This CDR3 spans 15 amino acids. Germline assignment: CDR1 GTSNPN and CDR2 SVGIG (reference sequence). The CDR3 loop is CAWRGGLASTDTQYF. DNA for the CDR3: TGTGCCTGGAGAGGTGGGCTAGCGAGCACAGATACGCAGTATTTT.

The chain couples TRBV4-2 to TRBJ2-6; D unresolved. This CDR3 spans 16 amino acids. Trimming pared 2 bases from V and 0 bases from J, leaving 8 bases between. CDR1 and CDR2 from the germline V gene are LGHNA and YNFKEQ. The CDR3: CASSQIAVSGANVLTF. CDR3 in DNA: TGTGCCAGCAGCCAAATCGCGGTCTCTGGGGCCAACGTCCTGACTTTC.

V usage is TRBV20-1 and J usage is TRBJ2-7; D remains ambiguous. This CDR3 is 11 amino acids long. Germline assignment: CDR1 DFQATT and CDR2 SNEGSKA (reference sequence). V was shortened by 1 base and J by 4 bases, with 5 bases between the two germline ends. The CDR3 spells CSARGGYEQYF. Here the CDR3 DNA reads TGCAGTGCTAGAGGGGGTTACGAGCAGTACTTC.

The CDR3 loop reads CASRGQGLGSGANVLTF. The CDR3 DNA reads as TGTGCCAGCAGAGGACAGGGCTTGGGTTCTGGGGCCAACGTCCTGACTTTC. V usage is TRBV2 and J usage is TRBJ2-6; TRBD1 agrees at 8 bases. Germline-derived CDR1 and CDR2 are SNHLY and FYNNEI. The CDR3 is made up of 17 amino acids. V shed 6 bases and J 1 base; nucleotides not matched to a gene: 8.

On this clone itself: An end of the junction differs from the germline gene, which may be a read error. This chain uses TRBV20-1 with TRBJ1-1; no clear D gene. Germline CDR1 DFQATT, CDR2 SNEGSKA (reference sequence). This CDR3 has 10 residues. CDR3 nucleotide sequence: TGCAGTGCTAGAAATATCAAGGAACTCTTT. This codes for CSARNIKELF.

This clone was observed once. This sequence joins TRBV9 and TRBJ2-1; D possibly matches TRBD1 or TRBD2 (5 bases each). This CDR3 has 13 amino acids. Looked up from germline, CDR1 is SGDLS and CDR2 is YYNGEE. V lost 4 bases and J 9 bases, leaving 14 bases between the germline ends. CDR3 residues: CASSLGTPGEQFF. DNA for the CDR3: TGTGCCAGCAGCCTGGGGACCCCAGGTGAGCAGTTCTTC.

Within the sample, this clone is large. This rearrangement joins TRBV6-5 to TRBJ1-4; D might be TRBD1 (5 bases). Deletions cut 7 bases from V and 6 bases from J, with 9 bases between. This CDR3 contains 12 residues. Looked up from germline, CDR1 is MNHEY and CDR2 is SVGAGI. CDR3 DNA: TGTGCCAGCAAGACAGTTCATGAAAAACTGTTTTTT. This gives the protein CASKTVHEKLFF.

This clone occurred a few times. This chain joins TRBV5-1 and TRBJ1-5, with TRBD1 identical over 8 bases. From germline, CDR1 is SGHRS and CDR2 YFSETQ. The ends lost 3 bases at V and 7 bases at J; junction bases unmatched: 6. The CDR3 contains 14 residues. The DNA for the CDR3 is TGCGCCAGCAGCTCAGGACAGGGCGGCCAGCCCCAGCATTTT. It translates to CASSSGQGGQPQHF. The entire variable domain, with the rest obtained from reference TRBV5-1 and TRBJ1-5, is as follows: KAGVTQTPRYLIKTRGQQVTLSCSPISGHRSVSWYQQTPGQGLQFLFEYFSETQRNKGNFPGRFSGRQFSNSRSEMNVSTLELGDSALYLCASSSGQGGQPQHFGDGTRLSIL.

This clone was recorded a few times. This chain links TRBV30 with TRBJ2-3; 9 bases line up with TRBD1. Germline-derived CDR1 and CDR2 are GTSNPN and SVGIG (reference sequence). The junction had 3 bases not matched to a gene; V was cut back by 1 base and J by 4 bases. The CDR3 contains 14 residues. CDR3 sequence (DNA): TGTGCCTGGAGTGGGGACAGGGAGGCAGATACGCAGTATTTT. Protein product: CAWSGDREADTQYF.

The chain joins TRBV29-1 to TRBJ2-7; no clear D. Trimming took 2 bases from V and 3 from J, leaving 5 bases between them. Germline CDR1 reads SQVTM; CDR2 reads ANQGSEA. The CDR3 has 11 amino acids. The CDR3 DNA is TGCAGCGTTGAATTCGACTACGAGCAGTACTTC. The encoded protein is CSVEFDYEQYF.

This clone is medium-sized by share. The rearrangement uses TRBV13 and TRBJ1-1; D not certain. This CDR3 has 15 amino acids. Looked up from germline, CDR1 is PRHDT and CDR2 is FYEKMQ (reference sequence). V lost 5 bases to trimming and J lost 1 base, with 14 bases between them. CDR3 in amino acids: CASSGMGVGNTEAFF. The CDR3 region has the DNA TGTGCCAGCAGCGGAATGGGTGTGGGGAACACTGAAGCTTTCTTT.

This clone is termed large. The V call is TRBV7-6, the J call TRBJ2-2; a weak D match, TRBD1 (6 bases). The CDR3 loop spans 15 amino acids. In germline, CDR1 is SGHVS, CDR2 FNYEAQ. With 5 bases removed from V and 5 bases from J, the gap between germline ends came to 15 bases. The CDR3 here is CASSPKAQGTGELFF. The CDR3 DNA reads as TGTGCCAGCAGCCCAAAGGCCCAGGGGACCGGGGAGCTGTTTTTT.

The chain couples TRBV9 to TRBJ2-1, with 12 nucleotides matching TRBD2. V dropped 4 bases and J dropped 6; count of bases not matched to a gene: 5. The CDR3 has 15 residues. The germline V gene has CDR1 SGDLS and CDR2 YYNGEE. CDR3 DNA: TGTGCCAGCAGCCTGACTAGCGGGAGAACCAATGAGCAGTTCTTC. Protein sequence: CASSLTSGRTNEQFF. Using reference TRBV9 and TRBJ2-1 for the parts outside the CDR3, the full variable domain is DSGVTQTPKHLITATGQRVTLRCSPRSGDLSVYWYQQSLDQGLQFLIQYYNGEERAKGNILERFSAQQFPDLHSELNLSSLELGDSALYFCASSLTSGRTNEQFFGPGTRLTVL.

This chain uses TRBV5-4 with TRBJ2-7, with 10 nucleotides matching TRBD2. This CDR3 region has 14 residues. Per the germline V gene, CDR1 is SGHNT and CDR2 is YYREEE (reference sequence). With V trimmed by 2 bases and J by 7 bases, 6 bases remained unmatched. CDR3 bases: TGTGCCAGCAGCTTTAAAGCGGGAGGGCGGGAGCAGTACTTC. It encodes CASSFKAGGREQYF.

The CDR3 protein is CASSVERLAGVYEQYF. The CDR3 DNA follows: TGTGCCAGCAGCGTAGAAAGGCTAGCGGGAGTCTACGAGCAGTACTTC. V usage is TRBV9 and J usage is TRBJ2-7; 10 nucleotides match TRBD2. Germline trimming cut 0 bases from V and 3 bases from J; bases unmatched to any gene: 6. Per the germline V gene, CDR1 is SGDLS and CDR2 is YYNGEE. The length of the CDR3 is 16 residues.

The CDR3 nucleotides read TGTGCCAGCAGACAGAAACGGACAGGGGCCACCGTAAACTATGGCTACACCTTC. Translation gives CASRQKRTGATVNYGYTF. The V call is TRBV28, the J call TRBJ1-2, with TRBD1 identical over 9 bases. CDR1 and CDR2 (germline): MDHEN, SYDVKM. CDR3 length: 18 residues. V lost 6 bases, J lost 2 bases, and 16 bases stayed unmatched.

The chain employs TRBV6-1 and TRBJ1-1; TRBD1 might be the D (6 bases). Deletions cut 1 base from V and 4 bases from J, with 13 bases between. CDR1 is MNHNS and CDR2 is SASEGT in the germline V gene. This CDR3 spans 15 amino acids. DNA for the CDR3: TGTGCCAGCAGTGAAGATTGGGGGGCAAGCACTGAAGCTTTCTTT. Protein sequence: CASSEDWGASTEAFF.

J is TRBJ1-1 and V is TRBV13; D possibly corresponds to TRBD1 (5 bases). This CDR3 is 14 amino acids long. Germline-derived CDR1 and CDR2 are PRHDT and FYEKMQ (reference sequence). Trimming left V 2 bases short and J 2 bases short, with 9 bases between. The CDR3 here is CASSLLGPNTEAFF. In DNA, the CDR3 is TGTGCCAGCAGCTTACTGGGGCCTAACACTGAAGCTTTCTTT.

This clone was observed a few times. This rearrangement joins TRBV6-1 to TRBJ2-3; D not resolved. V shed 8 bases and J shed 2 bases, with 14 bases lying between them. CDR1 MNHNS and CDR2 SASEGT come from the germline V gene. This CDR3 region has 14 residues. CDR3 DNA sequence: TGTGCCAGCCAGGTCAGCCCCTCCACAGATACGCAGTATTTT. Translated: CASQVSPSTDTQYF.

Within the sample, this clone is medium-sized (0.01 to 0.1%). In DNA form, the CDR3 reads TGTGCCAGCAGCTACGACAGGGGTACGCAGTATTTT. Its protein is CASSYDRGTQYF. The chain carries TRBV14 and TRBJ2-3; TRBD1 aligns across 8 bases. The J segment lost 8 bases and the V segment lost 5 bases, leaving 3 bases of the junction unmatched. Germline-derived CDR1 and CDR2 are SGHDN and FVKESK. The CDR3 is 12 residues long.

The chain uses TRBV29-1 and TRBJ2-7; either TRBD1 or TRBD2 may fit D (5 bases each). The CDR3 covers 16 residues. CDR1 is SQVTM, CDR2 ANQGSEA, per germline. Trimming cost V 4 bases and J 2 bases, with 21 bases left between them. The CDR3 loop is CSVASLRGERAYEQYF. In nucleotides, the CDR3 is TGCAGCGTTGCCTCCTTGAGGGGTGAGAGGGCCTACGAGCAGTACTTC.

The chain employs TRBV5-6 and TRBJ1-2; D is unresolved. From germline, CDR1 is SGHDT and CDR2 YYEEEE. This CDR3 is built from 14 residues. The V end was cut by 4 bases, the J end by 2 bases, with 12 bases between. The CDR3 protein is CASSPTGANYGYTF. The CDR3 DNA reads TGTGCCAGCAGCCCAACCGGAGCCAACTATGGCTACACCTTC. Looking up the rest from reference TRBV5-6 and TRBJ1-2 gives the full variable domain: DAGVTQSPTHLIKTRGQQVTLRCSPKSGHDTVSWYQQALGQGPQFIFQYYEEEERQRGNFPDRFSGHQFPNYSSELNVNALLLGDSALYLCASSPTGANYGYTFGSGTRLTVV.